The next 20 T cell receptor beta chains were all read from a single sample in a study of T-cell memory formation after mild COVID-19. Using its own MiXCR run on the 5' RACE reads, TCRdb lists one record per CDR3 protein. This table has approximately 180,000 distinct CDR3 sequences, around 15% appearing once. The sample taken for sequencing was PBMCs or a T cell subset sorted from them (not recorded which). The receptor set was obtained from an adult woman who had mild COVID-19 (a few samples of this study predate the infection). Cell type and time point are not known.

In its sample, this clonotype was seen a few times. V usage is TRBV12-3 or TRBV12-4 and J usage is TRBJ2-7; tentatively, D is TRBD1 (5 bases). Trimming removed 4 bases at V and 4 bases at J, with 11 bases between. This CDR3 is 13 amino acids long. The CDR3: CASSYQGRYEQYF. In DNA form, the CDR3 reads TGTGCCAGCAGTTATCAGGGAAGGTACGAGCAGTACTTC.

This clonotype was detected a few times. V and J are TRBV24-1 and TRBJ2-2; D unresolved. From germline, CDR1 is KGHDR and CDR2 SFDVKD. Trimming left V 2 bases short and J 5 bases short, with 14 bases between. The CDR3 totals 16 residues. In DNA, the CDR3 is TGTGCCACCAGTGATTCCGAAATCCCGAGAACCGGGGAGCTGTTTTTT. Encoded protein: CATSDSEIPRTGELFF.

The chain employs TRBV27 and TRBJ2-4, with D perhaps matching TRBD1 (6 bases). V was clipped by 5 bases and J by 7 bases, with 12 bases between them. The CDR3 runs to 13 residues. Per the germline V gene, CDR1 is MNHEY and CDR2 is SMNVEV (reference sequence). CDR3 sequence (DNA): TGTGCCAGCAGTGAACAGGGAGTCAACATTCAGTACTTC. This sequence encodes CASSEQGVNIQYF.

The chain recombines TRBV7-9 with TRBJ2-3, with unresolved D. The V gene lost 5 bases and the J gene lost 2 bases, with 5 bases spanning the gap. Germline assignment: CDR1 SEHNR and CDR2 FQNEAQ (reference sequence). This CDR3 is built from 12 residues. As DNA, the CDR3 is TGTGCCAGCAGCACCCACACAGATACGCAGTATTTT. Translating it yields CASSTHTDTQYF. Full variable domain (remainder filled in from reference TRBV7-9 and TRBJ2-3): DTGVSQNPRHKITKRGQNVTFRCDPISEHNRLYWYRQTLGQGPEFLTYFQNEAQLEKSRLLSDRFSAERPKGSFSTLEIQRTEQGDSAMYLCASSTHTDTQYFGPGTRLTVL.

This clonotype was seen more than once but under ten times. This chain uses TRBV5-6 with TRBJ2-1; 8 positions agree with TRBD1. The CDR3 length is 19 residues. Germline V gives CDR1 SGHDT, CDR2 YYEEEE. J lost 2 bases, V lost 3 bases, and 16 bases had no gene match. The CDR3 nucleotides read TGTGCCAGCAGCTCAAGATCCCGCAGGGGGCGATGGCCCTACAATGAGCAGTTCTTC. Translating gives CASSSRSRRGRWPYNEQFF.

The chain combines TRBV5-4 with TRBJ2-3; D gene uncertain. Germline V gives CDR1 SGHNT, CDR2 YYREEE (reference sequence). The germline V and J ends were trimmed by 4 bases and 0 bases, with 12 bases remaining between them. The CDR3 contains 15 residues. The CDR3 region is CASSRPAPSTDTQYF. CDR3 nucleotide sequence: TGTGCCAGCAGCCGACCAGCTCCTAGCACAGATACGCAGTATTTT. The complete variable domain, with remaining parts taken from reference TRBV5-4 and TRBJ2-3, reads ETGVTQSPTHLIKTRGQQVTLRCSSQSGHNTVSWYQQALGQGPQFIFQYYREEENGRGNFPPRFSGLQFPNYSSELNVNALELDDSALYLCASSRPAPSTDTQYFGPGTRLTVL.

This clonotype was counted between two and nine times. This chain uses TRBV20-1 with TRBJ1-1, with D maybe TRBD1 (6 bases). Germline loops: CDR1 DFQATT, CDR2 SNEGSKA (reference sequence). Trimming took off 8 bases at V and 3 bases at J, with 16 bases between the two ends. This CDR3 contains 13 residues. CDR3 coding DNA: TGCAGTCCCTTAAGACAGGCCCACACTGAAGCTTTCTTT. Translated, it gives CSPLRQAHTEAFF.

The table lists this clonotype with a few counts. This chain uses TRBV5-5 with TRBJ2-3; TRBD2 matches at 7 bases. Germline lookup yields CDR1 SGHKS and CDR2 YYEKEE (reference sequence). Trimming cost V 1 base and J 1 base; bases outside gene matches: 6. This CDR3 has 16 amino acids. CDR3 nucleotides: TGTGCCAGCAGCTTGTTGGCGGGAGTACGCACAGATACGCAGTATTTT. Translation: CASSLLAGVRTDTQYF.

This clonotype was found a few times. The chain combines TRBV5-1 with TRBJ2-2; 9 bases agree with TRBD1. This CDR3 is 17 amino acids long. Looked up from germline, CDR1 is SGHRS and CDR2 is YFSETQ. V trimming: 4 bases; J trimming: 6 bases; junction bases outside the gene matches: 13. DNA for the CDR3: TGCGCCAGCAGCGACGGACAGGGGATGAGGGCGGCCGGGGAGCTGTTTTTT. Protein product: CASSDGQGMRAAGELFF.

This clonotype has only a few counts. V usage is TRBV5-6 and J usage is TRBJ2-3; D gene ambiguous. The V end was cut by 1 base, the J end by 5 bases, with 8 bases between. The CDR3 consists of 13 residues. Germline lookup yields CDR1 SGHDT and CDR2 YYEEEE. The CDR3 protein is CASSLSFGDTQYF. The CDR3 DNA reads as TGTGCCAGCAGCTTGAGCTTCGGAGATACGCAGTATTTT.

CDR3 sequence: CSARAGSTDTQYF. The DNA of the CDR3 is TGCAGTGCTAGGGCGGGGAGCACAGATACGCAGTATTTT. The chain couples TRBV20-1 to TRBJ2-3; a weak D match, TRBD2 (6 bases). The CDR3 is 13 amino acids. Germline-derived CDR1 and CDR2 are DFQATT and SNEGSKA (reference sequence). Trimming cost V 3 bases and J 0 bases, with 7 bases left between them.

The sample holds a few counts of this clonotype. The rearrangement joins TRBV24-1 to TRBJ2-1; D is unclear. Between the trimmed V and J ends, which lost 4 bases and 9 bases, there was a span of 6 bases. Germline V gives CDR1 KGHDR, CDR2 SFDVKD. The CDR3 runs 11 residues. The CDR3 loop reads CATSDPVEQFF. The CDR3 coding sequence is TGTGCCACCAGTGACCCTGTTGAGCAGTTCTTC.

The table lists this clonotype with many counts. CDR3 sequence: CASGQGGTYGYTF. The CDR3 bases are TGTGCCAGCGGACAGGGTGGTACCTATGGCTACACCTTC. V and J are TRBV7-9 and TRBJ1-2; TRBD1 matches 8 bases. Germline V gives CDR1 SEHNR, CDR2 FQNEAQ (reference sequence). V was clipped by 8 bases and J by 4 bases; unmatched bases: 6. The CDR3 loop spans 13 amino acids.

V gene TRBV5-6 combines with J gene TRBJ1-2, with unresolved D. CDR1 and CDR2 from the germline V gene are SGHDT and YYEEEE. V gave up 4 bases and J gave up 7 bases, with 11 bases separating them. CDR3 size: 12 residues. The CDR3 nucleotides read TGTGCCAGCAGCGTGGGGTCTATTGGCTACACCTTC. Protein sequence: CASSVGSIGYTF.

This clonotype was counted only a few times. V is TRBV12-3 or TRBV12-4 and J is TRBJ2-7; 7 bases are a match to TRBD1. V dropped 8 bases and J dropped 3; count of bases not matched to a gene: 19. This CDR3 comprises 17 residues. CDR3 sequence reads: CASSGQGDGSGFYEQYF. Written as DNA, the CDR3 is TGTGCCAGCTCGGGCCAGGGGGACGGTTCGGGATTCTACGAGCAGTACTTC.

This rearrangement joins TRBV7-2 to TRBJ2-1, with a tentative D call TRBD1 (6 bases). Germline V gene lookup returns CDR1 SGHTA and CDR2 FQGNSA. The CDR3 sequence is 14 residues long. V lost 1 base and J 11 bases, leaving 15 bases between the germline ends. CDR3 coding DNA: TGTGCCAGCAGCTTAGGGTCGACAGGCCGGAAGCAGTTCTTC. Encoded protein: CASSLGSTGRKQFF. Full variable domain (rest looked up from reference TRBV7-2 and TRBJ2-1): GAGVSQSPSNKVTEKGKDVELRCDPISGHTALYWYRQSLGQGLEFLIYFQGNSAPDKSGLPSDRFSAERTGGSVSTLTIQRTQQEDSAVYLCASSLGSTGRKQFFGPGTRLTVL.

This clonotype was counted a few times. The V and J genes are TRBV18 and TRBJ2-1; D gene unclear. The CDR3 spans 13 residues. The V end lost 3 bases, the J end lost 2 bases, and 5 bases lay between the germline ends. The germline V gene encodes CDR1 KGHSH and CDR2 LQKENI. The CDR3: CASSPSPYNEQFF. The CDR3 bases are TGTGCCAGCTCACCTTCACCCTACAATGAGCAGTTCTTC.

This clonotype occurred a few times. This chain links TRBV24-1 with TRBJ1-1; 8 bases align to TRBD1. Germline V gene data show CDR1 as KGHDR and CDR2 as SFDVKD. The CDR3 totals 15 residues. Trimming removed 5 bases from V and 3 bases from J; junction bases left unmatched: 7. The CDR3 DNA reads as TGTGCCACCAGTGGTCACAGGGGGATCGACACTGAAGCTTTCTTT. It codes for CATSGHRGIDTEAFF.

This sequence joins TRBV28 and TRBJ1-2; TRBD1 aligns across 9 bases. CDR1 is MDHEN and CDR2 is SYDVKM in the germline V gene. This CDR3 is 15 amino acids long. Losses at the gene ends were 5 bases for V and 3 bases for J; bases not matched to a gene: 7. The CDR3 sequence: CASSAGTGRDYGYTF. Here the CDR3 DNA reads TGTGCCAGCAGTGCCGGGACAGGGAGGGACTATGGCTACACCTTC.

This clonotype was found a few times. The V call is TRBV20-1, the J call TRBJ1-2; TRBD1 aligns across 7 bases. The V gene's germline CDR1 is DFQATT and CDR2 SNEGSKA (reference sequence). V was pared by 0 bases and J by 8 bases, with 9 bases of the junction left unmatched. There are 14 residues in the CDR3. CDR3: CSARDMGQGGGYTF. The CDR3 DNA is TGCAGTGCTAGAGATATGGGGCAGGGGGGCGGCTACACCTTC.